A single sample gave rise to the 5 T cell receptor beta chains below, sequenced in a study of HIV-infected patients and healthy controls. One entry per CDR3 protein results from TCRdb running MiXCR on the 5' RACE reads. The top ten clones hold 5.5% to 6% of a sample with 70,000 or so distinct CDR3 sequences, approximately 16% of them seen once. Sequenced material: CD4+ T cells from blood. The receptor set was obtained from a human donor in good health.

This clonotype has just a few counts. CDR3 loop: CASSQLSGRVTGELFF. The CDR3 bases are TGTGCCAGCAGCCAACTTAGCGGGAGGGTCACCGGGGAGCTGTTTTTT. The chain is built from TRBV3-1 and TRBJ2-2; 11 positions agree with TRBD2. Germline loops: CDR1 LGHDT, CDR2 YNNKEL (reference sequence). The CDR3 covers 16 residues. V lost 2 bases to trimming and J lost 4 bases; unmatched junction nucleotides: 3.

This chain's CDR3 is CASSLGSIVDEQFF. The CDR3 nucleotides read TGCGCCAGCAGCTTGGGTTCAATTGTGGATGAGCAGTTCTTC. The chain employs TRBV5-1 and TRBJ2-1; the D is unclear. Germline values: CDR1 SGHRS, CDR2 YFSETQ. V lost 0 bases to trimming and J lost 8 bases, with 12 bases between them. The CDR3 contains 14 residues.

At least ten counts were recorded for this clonotype. This sequence joins TRBV7-2 and TRBJ1-1; maybe TRBD1 (5 bases). The V end lost 3 bases, the J end lost 3 bases, and 8 bases lay between the germline ends. This CDR3 contains 13 residues. The germline V gene has CDR1 SGHTA and CDR2 FQGNSA. The CDR3 loop reads CASSFGTHTEAFF. As DNA, the CDR3 is TGTGCCAGCAGCTTCGGGACCCACACTGAAGCTTTCTTT.

This chain links TRBV7-2 with TRBJ1-6; tentatively, D is TRBD1 (6 bases). Germline CDR1 SGHTA, CDR2 FQGNSA. The CDR3 loop spans 15 amino acids. V lost 4 bases to trimming and J lost 6 bases, with 13 bases between them. CDR3 coding DNA: TGTGCCAGCAGCTCAAGCGGGACACGTAATTCACCCCTCCACTTT. This translates into CASSSSGTRNSPLHF.

This clonotype was detected ten times or more. This chain joins TRBV12-3 or TRBV12-4 and TRBJ1-5, with D uncertain. The V end lost 3 bases, the J end lost 1 base, and 4 bases lay between the germline ends. The CDR3 loop spans 13 amino acids. For the CDR3, the DNA is TGTGCCAGCAGTTTTAGGAGCAATCAGCCCCAGCATTTT. Translating gives CASSFRSNQPQHF.